One and the same sample provided the 23 T cell receptor beta chains below, sequenced in a study of cytomegalovirus exposure and HLA in healthy donors. Vbeta (60) and Jbeta (13) primers were used in the PCR. Sequencing used immunoSEQ multiplex PCR; TCRdb keeps in-frame clones, though not all of them. The data contain approximately 93,000 clones, about 78% of them singletons. The source material was PBMCs. The source is a woman in her thirties or forties in good health and CMV-seronegative.

The chain employs TRBV15 and TRBJ1-5; 11 nucleotides agree with TRBD1. This CDR3 region has 17 residues. In germline, CDR1 is LNHNV, CDR2 YYDKDF (reference sequence). V lost 1 base and J lost 6; bases outside the gene matches: 8. The CDR3 reads CATSRVSGTGGGQPQHF. The CDR3 DNA is TGTGCCACCAGCAGAGTAAGCGGGACAGGGGGGGGTCAGCCCCAGCATTTT.

The sample holds a few counts of this clone. The chain links TRBV18 to TRBJ1-2; a possible D gene is TRBD1 (6 bases). CDR1 is KGHSH, CDR2 LQKENI, per germline. V was pared by 4 bases and J by 5 bases, with 17 bases between. There are 15 residues in the CDR3. This CDR3 is CASSQSTGFGYGYTF. In nucleotides, the CDR3 is TGTGCCAGCTCACAATCAACAGGGTTTGGGTATGGCTACACCTTC.

The rearrangement links TRBV5-4 to TRBJ2-7; 7 bases map to TRBD2. The junction had 5 bases not matched to a gene; V was cut back by 0 bases and J by 5 bases. Germline lookup yields CDR1 SGHNT and CDR2 YYREEE (reference sequence). The CDR3 has 14 residues. This chain's CDR3 is CASSLASGTHEQYF. In DNA form, the CDR3 reads TGTGCCAGCAGCTTGGCCAGCGGGACCCACGAGCAGTACTTC.

The genes are TRBV11-1 and TRBJ2-5; no clear D gene. The germline gives CDR1 SGHAT, CDR2 FQDESV (reference sequence). V lost 0 bases, J lost 5 bases, and 4 bases lay in between. This CDR3 contains 12 residues. This chain's CDR3 is CASSLAVETQYF. The CDR3 DNA reads as TGTGCCAGCAGCTTAGCCGTCGAGACCCAGTACTTC.

The chain uses TRBV6-6 and TRBJ1-1; TRBD1 matches at 9 bases. Trimming took 6 bases from V and 2 from J; bases not matched to a gene: 4. The CDR3 contains 14 residues. The germline V gene encodes CDR1 MNHNY and CDR2 SVGAGI (reference sequence). CDR3 amino acids: CASRQGQGNTEAFF. In DNA form, the CDR3 reads TGTGCCAGCAGACAGGGACAGGGCAACACTGAAGCTTTCTTT.

This clone was found a few times. The chain is built from TRBV9 and TRBJ2-2, with a possible D match to TRBD2 (5 bases). CDR3 length equals 16 residues. V was trimmed by 9 bases and J by 4 bases, leaving 22 bases between them. The V gene's germline CDR1 is SGDLS and CDR2 YYNGEE. The CDR3 here is CATHSSASSSTGELFF. In DNA form, the CDR3 reads TGTGCCACCCATTCCTCGGCTAGCAGTAGCACCGGGGAGCTGTTTTTT.

CDR3 sequence (DNA): TGTGCCAGCAGTCCCCCTGGGGGGGGGACATTGGGGTCCTACGAGCAGTACTTC. Amino acids: CASSPPGGGTLGSYEQYF. The rearrangement joins TRBV28 to TRBJ2-7; tentatively, D is TRBD2 (7 bases). Germline V gives CDR1 MDHEN, CDR2 SYDVKM. The CDR3 runs 18 residues. V was shortened by 5 bases and J by 1 base, with 24 bases between the two germline ends. Drawing the rest from reference TRBV28 and TRBJ2-7, the complete variable domain is DVKVTQSSRYLVKRTGEKVFLECVQDMDHENMFWYRQDPGLGLRLIYFSYDVKMKEKGDIPEGYSVSREKKERFSLILESASTNQTSMYLCASSPPGGGTLGSYEQYFGPGTRLTVT.

V is TRBV25-1 and J is TRBJ2-5; TRBD1 matches at 8 bases. Trimming cost V 6 bases and J 7 bases; bases outside gene matches: 10. This CDR3 is built from 14 residues. Germline V gene lookup returns CDR1 MGHDK and CDR2 SYGVNS. The CDR3 region has the DNA TGTGCCAGCAGAAATCCAGGGGGCTGGGGGACCCAGTACTTC. This encodes CASRNPGGWGTQYF.

Here the CDR3 DNA reads TGTGCCAGCAGTTTATCCTACAGCTGGACAGGCCATCAGCCCCAGCATTTT. Its translation: CASSLSYSWTGHQPQHF. The rearrangement uses TRBV27 and TRBJ1-5, with 7 bases fitting TRBD1. Germline lookup yields CDR1 MNHEY and CDR2 SMNVEV (reference sequence). Trimming at V came to 0 bases and at J to 5 bases, leaving 10 bases not matched to a gene. CDR3 size: 17 residues.

This clone is a singleton in its sample. The V gene is TRBV9, the J gene TRBJ1-3; possible D gene TRBD1, 5 bases. The CDR3 sequence is 16 residues long. V was trimmed by 0 bases and J by 1 base, leaving 11 bases between them. Per the germline V gene, CDR1 is SGDLS and CDR2 is YYNGEE. The CDR3 reads CASSVVIRVSGNTIYF. The CDR3 DNA reads TGTGCCAGCAGCGTAGTTATCAGGGTGTCTGGAAACACCATATATTTT.

V usage is TRBV5-1 and J usage is TRBJ1-2, with D tentatively TRBD1 (5 bases). CDR3 length: 14 amino acids. V was shortened by 4 bases and J by 8 bases, with 18 bases between the two germline ends. Per germline, CDR1 SGHRS and CDR2 YFSETQ. In nucleotides, the CDR3 is TGCGCCAGCAGCCCAGACGGGGGGATAAGGGGCTACACCTTC. Protein sequence: CASSPDGGIRGYTF.

The gene calls are TRBV5-6 and TRBJ2-5, with D unclear. CDR1 is SGHDT, CDR2 YYEEEE, per germline. V lost 4 bases and J 5 bases, leaving 18 bases between the germline ends. There are 15 residues in the CDR3. CDR3 region: CASSGWSGFRETQYF. The CDR3 DNA is TGTGCCAGCAGCGGTTGGTCGGGTTTTCGGGAGACCCAGTACTTC.

V usage is TRBV7-3 and J usage is TRBJ1-2, with a tentative D call TRBD1 (5 bases). Germline V gene sequence: CDR1 SGHTA, CDR2 FQGTGA. The CDR3 extends over 15 amino acids. Trimming stripped 4 bases from V and 4 bases from J, with 16 bases between. CDR3 protein: CASSSTGGAGYGYTF. The CDR3 bases are TGTGCCAGCAGCTCGACCGGCGGGGCGGGCTATGGCTACACCTTC. Full variable domain (outside the CDR3, taken from reference TRBV7-3 and TRBJ1-2): GAGVSQTPSNKVTEKGKYVELRCDPISGHTALYWYRQSLGQGPEFLIYFQGTGAADDSGLPNDRFFAVRPEGSVSTLKIQRTERGDSAVYLCASSSTGGAGYGYTFGSGTRLTVV.

The V call is TRBV7-2, the J call TRBJ1-3; 9 bases align to TRBD1. Losses at the gene ends were 5 bases for V and 3 bases for J; bases not matched to a gene: 8. Germline V CDR1 and CDR2: SGHTA, FQGNSA. CDR3 size: 16 residues. The CDR3 DNA is TGTGCCAGCAGCCCTTACAGGGGGCGCGGTGGAAACACCATATATTTT. Residues: CASSPYRGRGGNTIYF. Complete variable domain (other parts from reference TRBV7-2 and TRBJ1-3): GAGVSQSPSNKVTEKGKDVELRCDPISGHTALYWYRQSLGQGLEFLIYFQGNSAPDKSGLPSDRFSAERTGGSVSTLTIQRTQQEDSAVYLCASSPYRGRGGNTIYFGEGSWLTVV.

The rearrangement joins TRBV15 to TRBJ2-4; perhaps TRBD2 as D (6 bases). CDR1 is LNHNV, CDR2 YYDKDF, per germline (reference sequence). V was clipped by 0 bases and J by 7 bases, with 10 bases between them. This CDR3 has 14 residues. CDR3 amino acids: CATSREEGRNIQYF. CDR3 in DNA: TGTGCCACCAGCAGAGAGGAGGGGAGGAACATTCAGTACTTC.

This clone was seen only a few times. The chain combines TRBV4-3 with TRBJ2-7; 10 bases match TRBD2. Trimming cost V 2 bases and J 2 bases; bases outside gene matches: 3. This CDR3 has 15 amino acids. Germline V gene data show CDR1 as LGHNA and CDR2 as YSLEER. CDR3 sequence: CASSQLGLATYEQYF. CDR3 DNA sequence: TGCGCCAGCAGCCAATTGGGACTAGCGACCTACGAGCAGTACTTC.

The gene calls are TRBV28 and TRBJ2-7; the D gene is possibly TRBD2 (6 bases). The CDR3 contains 13 residues. Germline V gene data show CDR1 as MDHEN and CDR2 as SYDVKM. Trimming took off 8 bases at V and 4 bases at J, with 15 bases between the two ends. CDR3 sequence: CASVEEGVYEQYF. CDR3 bases: TGTGCCAGCGTCGAGGAGGGCGTATACGAGCAGTACTTC.

V is TRBV7-8 and J is TRBJ2-5; 8 bases align to TRBD1. Germline loops: CDR1 SGHVS, CDR2 FQNEAQ. J gave up 7 bases and V 5 bases, and 12 bases lay outside the gene matches. The length of the CDR3 is 15 residues. The CDR3 coding sequence is TGTGCCAGCAGCCCGCTGACAGGGGCTGTGAGGACCCAGTACTTC. Its protein product is CASSPLTGAVRTQYF.

The rearrangement links TRBV7-6 to TRBJ1-2; D possibly corresponds to TRBD1 (5 bases). This CDR3 is 15 amino acids long. Trimming left V 6 bases short and J 2 bases short, with 16 bases between. CDR1 SGHVS and CDR2 FNYEAQ come from the germline V gene. The CDR3 nucleotides read TGTGCCAGCAGTTTGGCCGGGGGGGTGAACTATGGCTACACCTTC. Translation gives CASSLAGGVNYGYTF.

V gene TRBV6-6 combines with J gene TRBJ1-5, with TRBD1 matching 7 bases. Germline lookup yields CDR1 MNHNY and CDR2 SVGAGI (reference sequence). Losses at the gene ends were 5 bases for V and 3 bases for J; bases not matched to a gene: 1. CDR3 length: 13 amino acids. The CDR3 is CASSGQANQPQHF. The CDR3 nucleotides read TGTGCCAGCAGTGGACAGGCCAATCAGCCCCAGCATTTT.

The chain has TRBV6-6 and TRBJ1-6, with D tentatively TRBD1 (5 bases). The germline V gene has CDR1 MNHNY and CDR2 SVGAGI (reference sequence). The CDR3 is 15 residues long. The V gene lost 0 bases and the J gene lost 9 bases, with 12 bases spanning the gap. CDR3 loop: CASSYSEGQGSPLHF. The CDR3 DNA reads as TGTGCCAGCAGTTACTCGGAGGGGCAGGGTTCACCCCTCCACTTT.

The chain links TRBV7-9 to TRBJ2-1; 13 bases map to TRBD2. The V gene's germline CDR1 is SEHNR and CDR2 FQNEAQ (reference sequence). V lost 5 bases, J lost 2 bases, and 9 bases stayed unmatched. This CDR3 has 18 amino acids. The CDR3 loop is CASSPTSGRKAAYNEQFF. CDR3 DNA: TGTGCCAGCAGCCCGACTAGCGGGAGGAAGGCAGCCTACAATGAGCAGTTCTTC. The full variable domain, in which reference TRBV7-9 and TRBJ2-1 provide the parts outside the CDR3, is DTGVSQNPRHKITKRGQNVTFRCDPISEHNRLYWYRQTLGQGPEFLTYFQNEAQLEKSRLLSDRFSAERPKGSFSTLEIQRTEQGDSAMYLCASSPTSGRKAAYNEQFFGPGTRLTVL.

This chain uses TRBV15 with TRBJ2-1, with a tentative D call TRBD2 (5 bases). Germline values: CDR1 LNHNV, CDR2 YYDKDF (reference sequence). Trimming shortened V by 0 bases and J by 3 bases, and 15 bases separated the two germline ends. The CDR3 runs 17 residues. In nucleotides, the CDR3 is TGTGCCACCAGCAGAGAGGTTTCGAGCGGATTCTACAATGAGCAGTTCTTC. Its protein is CATSREVSSGFYNEQFF.